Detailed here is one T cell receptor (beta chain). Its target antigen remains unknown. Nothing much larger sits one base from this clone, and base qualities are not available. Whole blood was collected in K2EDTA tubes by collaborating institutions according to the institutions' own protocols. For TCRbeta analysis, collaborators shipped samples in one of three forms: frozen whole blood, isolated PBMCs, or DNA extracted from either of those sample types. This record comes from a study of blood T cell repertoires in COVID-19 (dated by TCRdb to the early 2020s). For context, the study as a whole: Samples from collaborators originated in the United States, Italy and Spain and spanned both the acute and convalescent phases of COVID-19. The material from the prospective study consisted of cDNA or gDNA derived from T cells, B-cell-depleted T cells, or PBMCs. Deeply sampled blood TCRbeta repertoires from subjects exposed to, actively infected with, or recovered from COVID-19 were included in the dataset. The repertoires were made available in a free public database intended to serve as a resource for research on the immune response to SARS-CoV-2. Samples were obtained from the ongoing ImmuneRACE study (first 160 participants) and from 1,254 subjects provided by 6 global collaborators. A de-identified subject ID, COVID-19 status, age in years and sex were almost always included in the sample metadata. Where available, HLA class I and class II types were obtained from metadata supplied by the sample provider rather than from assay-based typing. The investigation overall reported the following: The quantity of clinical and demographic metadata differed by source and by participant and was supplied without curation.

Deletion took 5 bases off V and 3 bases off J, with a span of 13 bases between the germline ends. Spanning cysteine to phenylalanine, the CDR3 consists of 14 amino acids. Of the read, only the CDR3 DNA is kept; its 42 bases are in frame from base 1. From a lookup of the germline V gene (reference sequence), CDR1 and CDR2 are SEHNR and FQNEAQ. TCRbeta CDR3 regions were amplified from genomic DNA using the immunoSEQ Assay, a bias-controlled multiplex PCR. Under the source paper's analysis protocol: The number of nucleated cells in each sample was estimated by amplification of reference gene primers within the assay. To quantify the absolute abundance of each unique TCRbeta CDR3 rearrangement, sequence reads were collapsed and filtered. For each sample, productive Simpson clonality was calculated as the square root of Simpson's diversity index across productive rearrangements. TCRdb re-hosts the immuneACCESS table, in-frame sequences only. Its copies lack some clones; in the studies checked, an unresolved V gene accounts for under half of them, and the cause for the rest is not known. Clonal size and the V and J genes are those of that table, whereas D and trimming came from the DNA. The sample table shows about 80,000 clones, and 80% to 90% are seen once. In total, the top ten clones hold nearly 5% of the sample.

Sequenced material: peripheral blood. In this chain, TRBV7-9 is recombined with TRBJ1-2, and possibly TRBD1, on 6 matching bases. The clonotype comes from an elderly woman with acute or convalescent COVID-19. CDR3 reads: CASSLSQGHYGYTF. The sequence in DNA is TGTGCCAGCAGCCTATCTCAGGGGCACTATGGCTACACCTTC.